This T cell receptor beta chain is from a study of blood T cell repertoires in COVID-19 (dated by TCRdb to about 2020). Broadly, across the study: Collaborator samples came from the United States, Italy and Spain and covered acute and convalescent phases of COVID-19. The repertoires were released in a freely available public database intended as a resource for research on the immune response to SARS-CoV-2. The samples were drawn from two sources: the first 160 participants of the ongoing ImmuneRACE study, and 1,000 to 1,500 subjects contributed by 6 global collaborators. The prospective study material was composed of cDNA or gDNA derived from T cells, B-cell-depleted T cells, or PBMCs. A de-identified subject ID, COVID-19 status, age in years and sex were almost always included in the sample metadata. Where available, HLA class I and class II types were taken from metadata supplied by the sample provider and were not determined by assay-based typing. Subjects who had been exposed to COVID-19, were actively infected with it, or had recovered from it provided the deeply sampled blood TCRbeta repertoires that made up the dataset.

Details on this clone: No antigen is known for it. There are no base qualities to consult, and no much larger clone falls within one base.

Trimming costs V 6 bases and J 4 bases, and their ends lie 12 bases apart. Inclusive of the bounding cysteine and phenylalanine, the CDR3 is 13 residues long. CDR3 DNA only is kept here, 39 bases in frame from base 1. TCRbeta CDR3 regions were amplified from genomic DNA using the immunoSEQ Assay, a bias-controlled multiplex PCR. The original methods were these. The number of nucleated cells in each sample was estimated from the amplification of reference gene primers within the assay. To quantify the absolute abundance of each unique TCRbeta CDR3 rearrangement, sequence reads were collapsed and filtered. For each sample, productive Simpson clonality was calculated as the square root of Simpson's diversity index across productive rearrangements. This immuneACCESS table, as held by TCRdb, lists in-frame sequences with V and J called but not all clones. Of the missing ones, under half trace to an unresolved V gene in checked studies; the others have no known cause. V and J calls and clone size follow that table, whereas D and trimming were derived from the DNA. This sample is represented by 150,000 to 200,000 clones; roughly 84% of them were singletons. Jointly, the top ten make up 0.95% to 1.5% of the sample.

Results and caveats for the whole study, not just this receptor: Clinical and demographic metadata were provided uncurated, with the amount varying by source and participant.

In the prospective study, participants were roughly 18 to 100 years old, resided in about two dozen geographic areas of the United States, and were enrolled through a virtual design. To assign participants to cohorts, the prospective study relied on clinical history that participants themselves reported in a screening survey and a study questionnaire. In the prospective study, mobile phlebotomists collected whole blood, serum and a nasopharyngeal or oropharyngeal swab from each participant. Participants in the prospective study had the option to provide additional blood draws and questionnaires over a 2-month period. Blood samples from the prospective study were shipped frozen or at room temperature prior to DNA extraction.

The rearranged segments are TRBV12-3 or TRBV12-4 and TRBJ1-2; a weak D assignment points to TRBD1 (6 bases agree). The clonotype comes from a human donor with acute COVID-19. The donor label of this sample is uncertain. Specimen: PBMCs or T cells enriched from blood (not recorded which). The sequence in DNA is TGTGCCAGCAGCCGAGGCAGGGGCTATGGCTACACCTTC. It codes for CASSRGRGYGYTF.